This TCR beta chain was captured in a study of blood T cell repertoires in COVID-19. Whole-study context: COVID-19 samples collected from the United States, Italy and Spain covered acute and convalescent phases.

This clone was recorded only once. The protocol was immunoSEQ multiplex PCR, while the TCRdb copy is restricted to in-frame clones and leaves out a portion. This sample has a few hundred thousand clones, with approximately 83% found just once. The CDR3 sequence is 17 residues long. Germline-derived CDR1 and CDR2 are SGHTA and FQGTGA. Trimming took 5 bases from V and 5 from J, leaving 23 bases between them. The chain uses TRBV7-3 and TRBJ2-3; the D is unclear. Sequencing was performed on peripheral blood. The sequence was obtained from a woman aged 25 to 39 who had recovered from COVID-19. In nucleotides, the CDR3 is TGTGCCAGCAGCCTACTTCCCGATTCCTCCGTATTAGATACGCAGTATTTT. It is translated as CASSLLPDSSVLDTQYF.